This TCR beta chain appears in the sequencing data of a study of T cell changes during pregnancy in multiple sclerosis. Comment on this clone: A read error may produce the germline difference seen at one junction end.

Sequencing was performed with immunoSEQ multiplex PCR; in TCRdb, only in-frame clones are kept and a portion is missing. The table lists 60,000 or so clones, roughly nine tenths of them singletons, with 0.85% to 0.9% in the top ten. Germline lookup yields CDR1 SNHLY and CDR2 FYNNEI. CDR3 length equals 15 residues. The sequence derives from a female donor with multiple sclerosis, enrolled in a pregnancy study. The starting material was peripheral blood, obtained before pregnancy. This chain connects TRBV2 to TRBJ1-6; tentative D call: TRBD1 (5 bases). The CDR3 DNA sequence: TGTGCCAGCAGCGAAGACAGAGGGTATAATTCACCCCTCCACTTT. Protein: CASSEDRGYNSPLHF.